The 22 T cell receptor beta chains presented below share a single source sample, sequenced in a study of shared clonotypes between healthy human individuals. Using immunoSEQ multiplex PCR, the repertoire was profiled, and TCRdb retains in-frame clones only, with some absent. The sample holds some 1,100,000 clones; approximately 80% are singletons and the top ten take about 0.52%. Specimen: memory CD4+ T cells from PBMCs. Subset defined: CD45RA-negative fraction. The source is a man younger than 30 in good health. Some clones in this sample may be carry-over from other donors' samples.

The V call is TRBV6-5, the J call TRBJ1-2, with D possibly matching TRBD1 (6 bases). Germline CDR1 MNHEY, CDR2 SVGAGI. This CDR3 contains 13 residues. V dropped 4 bases and J dropped 4 bases, with 10 bases sitting between them. CDR3 DNA: TGTGCCAGCAGTTCCCGGGACACCTATGGCTACACCTTC. Amino acid sequence: CASSSRDTYGYTF.

CDR3 protein: CASSLGTGTNEKLFF. DNA for the CDR3: TGTGCCAGCAGCTTGGGGACCGGGACTAATGAAAAACTGTTTTTT. The chain uses TRBV5-8 and TRBJ1-4, with unresolved D. This CDR3 spans 15 amino acids. The germline V gene encodes CDR1 SGHTS and CDR2 YDEGEE. V was cut by 0 bases and J by 2 bases, with 8 bases left in between.

The chain couples TRBV5-1 to TRBJ2-3; 8 nucleotides match TRBD2. The CDR3 has 16 residues. Germline lookup yields CDR1 SGHRS and CDR2 YFSETQ. J was trimmed by 1 base and V by 4 bases; bases with no gene match: 8. The CDR3 DNA follows: TGCGCCAGCAGCCCATCGGGAGGGGCGGGCACAGATACGCAGTATTTT. The encoded protein is CASSPSGGAGTDTQYF.

The DNA for the CDR3 is TGTGCCAGCAGCCATGGGGACAGGGGGAGATACAATGAGCAGTTCTTC. Translated, it gives CASSHGDRGRYNEQFF. The J gene is TRBJ2-1, the V gene TRBV5-4, with 11 bases identical to TRBD1. The J segment lost 4 bases and the V segment lost 4 bases, leaving 7 bases of the junction unmatched. Germline V gene sequence: CDR1 SGHNT, CDR2 YYREEE (reference sequence). The CDR3 contains 16 residues.

In this sample, this clone turned up once. V is TRBV19 and J is TRBJ2-1; D is undetermined. The V end was cut by 5 bases, the J end by 10 bases, with 15 bases between. Germline V gene data show CDR1 as LNHDA and CDR2 as SQIVND (reference sequence). CDR3 size: 13 residues. The CDR3 DNA sequence: TGTGCCAGTAGTGGATCGGCGCTTGGCGAGCAGTTCTTC. This codes for CASSGSALGEQFF.

This clone appeared once. The chain has TRBV20-1 and TRBJ2-1, with D uncertain. Germline V lookup: CDR1 DFQATT, CDR2 SNEGSKA (reference sequence). This CDR3 contains 10 residues. V shed 3 bases and J shed 10 bases, with 7 bases lying between them. The CDR3 loop is CSAREREQFF. The CDR3, as DNA: TGCAGTGCTAGGGAGAGAGAGCAGTTCTTC.

This clone has more than one count but fewer than ten. The chain joins TRBV2 to TRBJ2-1; perhaps TRBD2 as D (6 bases). The CDR3 totals 14 residues. Germline CDR1 SNHLY, CDR2 FYNNEI. The V end lost 7 bases, the J end lost 7 bases, and 17 bases lay between the germline ends. The CDR3 region has the DNA TGTGCCAGCAATTTGGGTAGCGGCGCAAATGAGCAGTTCTTC. It specifies CASNLGSGANEQFF.

Only a few counts were recorded for this clone. The V and J genes are TRBV10-3 and TRBJ2-2; tentative D call: TRBD2 (5 bases). The CDR3 is made up of 13 amino acids. V was pared by 10 bases and J by 3 bases, with 12 bases between. Germline V gives CDR1 ENHRY, CDR2 SYGVKD. CDR3 loop: CATRTEDTGELFF. DNA of the CDR3: TGTGCCACCCGGACTGAAGACACCGGGGAGCTGTTTTTT.

The V call is TRBV20-1, the J call TRBJ2-7; D unclear. This CDR3 spans 10 amino acids. Germline V CDR1 and CDR2: DFQATT, SNEGSKA (reference sequence). Trimming took off 0 bases at V and 9 bases at J, with 6 bases between the two ends. The CDR3 here is CSARDVWQYF. DNA of the CDR3: TGCAGTGCTAGAGATGTGTGGCAGTACTTC.

The chain carries TRBV28 and TRBJ1-2; TRBD1 aligns across 8 bases. Per germline, CDR1 MDHEN and CDR2 SYDVKM. The junction had 13 bases not matched to a gene; V was cut back by 8 bases and J by 8 bases. This CDR3 is 14 amino acids long. DNA for the CDR3: TGTGCCAGCGATAGCGGGCAGGGGGCAGGGGGCTACACCTTC. Amino acids: CASDSGQGAGGYTF.

This chain connects TRBV5-4 to TRBJ2-1; 9 bases agree with TRBD2. V was pared by 0 bases and J by 6 bases, with 7 bases of the junction left unmatched. This CDR3 has 16 residues. Germline CDR1 is SGHNT and CDR2 is YYREEE (reference sequence). This chain's CDR3 is CASSLDGTSLANEQFF. The CDR3 DNA reads as TGTGCCAGCAGCTTGGATGGGACTAGCTTGGCCAATGAGCAGTTCTTC. Complete variable domain (other parts from reference TRBV5-4 and TRBJ2-1): ETGVTQSPTHLIKTRGQQVTLRCSSQSGHNTVSWYQQALGQGPQFIFQYYREEENGRGNFPPRFSGLQFPNYSSELNVNALELDDSALYLCASSLDGTSLANEQFFGPGTRLTVL.

The chain has TRBV28 and TRBJ2-3; TRBD1 or TRBD2 may be the D gene (5 bases each). The CDR3 has 15 amino acids. In germline, CDR1 is MDHEN, CDR2 SYDVKM. The V end lost 5 bases, the J end lost 0 bases, and 12 bases lay between the germline ends. The CDR3: CASSPRDRSTDTQYF. CDR3 coding DNA: TGTGCCAGCAGTCCCAGGGACCGGAGCACAGATACGCAGTATTTT.

At least ten counts were recorded for this clone. Other nucleotide sequences from this sample produce the same CDR3. The J gene is TRBJ2-3, the V gene TRBV27, with 13 bases that match TRBD2. Germline-derived CDR1 and CDR2 are MNHEY and SMNVEV (reference sequence). The CDR3 runs 17 residues. With V trimmed by 5 bases and J by 4 bases, 9 bases remained unmatched. CDR3 amino acids: CASSPGGLAGEADTQYF. Written as DNA, the CDR3 is TGTGCCAGCAGTCCGGGCGGACTAGCGGGAGAGGCAGATACGCAGTATTTT.

The chain employs TRBV7-2 and TRBJ1-1; possibly TRBD1 for D (5 bases). Trimming removed 1 base from V and 0 bases from J, with 12 bases in between. This CDR3 region has 16 residues. The germline V gene has CDR1 SGHTA and CDR2 FQGNSA. For the CDR3, the DNA is TGTGCCAGCAGCTTAGAAGGACATCGGATGAACACTGAAGCTTTCTTT. Its protein product is CASSLEGHRMNTEAFF.

This clone was detected many times. This rearrangement joins TRBV6-1 to TRBJ1-1; D is undetermined. The CDR3 totals 14 residues. V lost 1 base and J lost 1, with 7 bases in between. Germline values: CDR1 MNHNS, CDR2 SASEGT. The CDR3 loop reads CASSEGFRNTEAFF. The CDR3 nucleotides read TGTGCCAGCAGTGAAGGCTTCAGGAACACTGAAGCTTTCTTT.

The CDR3 DNA reads TGTGCCAGCAGCTCCGGGACGACGGTCGGCGAGCAGTACTTC. It specifies CASSSGTTVGEQYF. The J gene is TRBJ2-7, the V gene TRBV7-2; D tentatively reads TRBD1 or TRBD2 (5 bases each). The CDR3 runs 14 residues. The germline V gene encodes CDR1 SGHTA and CDR2 FQGNSA. V shed 4 bases and J shed 6 bases, with 16 bases lying between them. The variable domain in full, with the rest retrieved from reference TRBV7-2 and TRBJ2-7, is GAGVSQSPSNKVTEKGKDVELRCDPISGHTALYWYRQSLGQGLEFLIYFQGNSAPDKSGLPSDRFSAERTGGSVSTLTIQRTQQEDSAVYLCASSSGTTVGEQYFGPGTRLTVT.

The CDR3 sequence is CASSARDRGAYEQYF. In DNA form, the CDR3 reads TGTGCCAGTAGTGCACGGGACAGGGGGGCGTACGAGCAGTACTTC. The chain employs TRBV19 and TRBJ2-7; TRBD1 matches 11 bases. Trimming took 5 bases from V and 4 from J; bases not matched to a gene: 7. The CDR3 runs to 15 residues. The V gene's germline CDR1 is LNHDA and CDR2 SQIVND (reference sequence).

The chain carries TRBV5-1 and TRBJ2-7; either TRBD1 or TRBD2 may supply D (6 bases each). The V end was cut by 0 bases, the J end by 3 bases, with 13 bases between. This CDR3 spans 15 amino acids. Germline V gene sequence: CDR1 SGHRS, CDR2 YFSETQ. CDR3 coding DNA: TGCGCCAGCAGCTTGGGAGGGGGGAACAACTACGAGCAGTACTTC. It specifies CASSLGGGNNYEQYF.

V usage is TRBV4-3 and J usage is TRBJ1-2, with 8 bases lining up with TRBD1. The CDR3 length is 16 residues. CDR1 is LGHNA, CDR2 YSLEER, per germline. The V and J ends lost 0 bases and 5 bases, in that order; junction bases with no gene match: 8. CDR3 in DNA: TGCGCCAGCAGCCAAGAAGTGGCAGGGGGCGGGTATGGCTACACCTTC. Its translation is CASSQEVAGGGYGYTF.

The rearrangement joins TRBV11-2 to TRBJ2-7, with TRBD1 matching over 11 bases. V trimming: 4 bases; J trimming: 5 bases; junction bases outside the gene matches: 7. Germline-derived CDR1 and CDR2 are SGHAT and FQNNGV. This CDR3 comprises 15 residues. The CDR3 coding sequence is TGTGCCAGCAGCTCGTTGGACAGGGGGCTGGACGAGCAGTACTTC. Translated: CASSSLDRGLDEQYF.

Comment on this clone: This sample also contains other DNA sequences that code for the same CDR3. The genes are TRBV7-3 and TRBJ2-5; tentatively, D is TRBD2 (6 bases). Trimming took 5 bases from V and 5 from J, leaving 15 bases between them. Germline CDR1 is SGHTA and CDR2 is FQGTGA. The CDR3 runs 14 residues. CDR3 bases: TGTGCCAGCAGCCCCACTGGACTACAGGAGACCCAGTACTTC. Its protein is CASSPTGLQETQYF.

V and J are TRBV5-5 and TRBJ2-7; 8 nucleotides align to TRBD1. The length of the CDR3 is 16 residues. Germline-derived CDR1 and CDR2 are SGHKS and YYEKEE (reference sequence). V lost 0 bases and J lost 4; bases outside the gene matches: 9. The CDR3, as DNA: TGTGCCAGCAGCTTGGCAGGGGGCGTTACAGTTTACGAGCAGTACTTC. Amino acid sequence: CASSLAGGVTVYEQYF.